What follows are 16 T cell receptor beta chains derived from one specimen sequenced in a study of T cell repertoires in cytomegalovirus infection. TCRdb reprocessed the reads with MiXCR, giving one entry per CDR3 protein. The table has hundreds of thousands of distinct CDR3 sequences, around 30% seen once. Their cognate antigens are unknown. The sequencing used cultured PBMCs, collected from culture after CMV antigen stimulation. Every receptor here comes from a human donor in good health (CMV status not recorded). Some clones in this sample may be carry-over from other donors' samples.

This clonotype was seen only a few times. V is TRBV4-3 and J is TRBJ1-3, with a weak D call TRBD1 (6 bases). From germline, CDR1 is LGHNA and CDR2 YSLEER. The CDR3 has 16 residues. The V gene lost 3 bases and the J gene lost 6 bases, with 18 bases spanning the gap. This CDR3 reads CASSQSLDRTLNTIYF. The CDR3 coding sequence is TGCGCCAGCAGCCAGAGCCTGGACAGAACCTTAAACACCATATATTTT.

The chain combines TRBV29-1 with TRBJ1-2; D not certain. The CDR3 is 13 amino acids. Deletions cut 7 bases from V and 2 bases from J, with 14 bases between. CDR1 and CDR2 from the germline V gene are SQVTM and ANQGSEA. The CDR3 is CSAGPKLNYGYTF. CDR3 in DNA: TGCAGCGCAGGACCGAAACTAAACTATGGCTACACCTTC. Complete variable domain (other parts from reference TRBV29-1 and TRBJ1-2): SAVISQKPSRDICQRGTSLTIQCQVDSQVTMMFWYRQQPGQSLTLIATANQGSEATYESGFVIDKFPISRPNLTFSTLTVSNMSPEDSSIYLCSAGPKLNYGYTFGSGTRLTVV.

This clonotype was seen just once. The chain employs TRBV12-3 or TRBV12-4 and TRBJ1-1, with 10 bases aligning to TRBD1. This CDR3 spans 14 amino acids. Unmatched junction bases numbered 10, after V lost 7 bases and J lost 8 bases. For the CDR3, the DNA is TGTGCCAGCAATGACAGGGGGCCAACTGTAGAAGCTTTCTTT. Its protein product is CASNDRGPTVEAFF.

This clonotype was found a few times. The CDR3 DNA follows: TGTGCCAGCAGTGAACGGGGCAAGGATACTGAAGCTTTCTTT. Amino acid sequence: CASSERGKDTEAFF. This sequence joins TRBV25-1 and TRBJ1-1, with TRBD1 as a possible D gene (5 bases). V dropped 2 bases and J dropped 5 bases, with 12 bases sitting between them. The length of the CDR3 is 14 residues. In germline, CDR1 is MGHDK, CDR2 SYGVNS.

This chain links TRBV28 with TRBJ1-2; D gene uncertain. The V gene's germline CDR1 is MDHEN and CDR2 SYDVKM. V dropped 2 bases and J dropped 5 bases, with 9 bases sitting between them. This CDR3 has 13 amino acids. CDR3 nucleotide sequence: TGTGCCAGCAGTTTACCCGGAGCTTATGGCTACACCTTC. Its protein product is CASSLPGAYGYTF.

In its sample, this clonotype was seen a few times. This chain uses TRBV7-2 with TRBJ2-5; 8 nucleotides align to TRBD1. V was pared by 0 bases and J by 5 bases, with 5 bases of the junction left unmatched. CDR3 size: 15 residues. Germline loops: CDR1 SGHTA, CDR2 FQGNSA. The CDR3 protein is CASSLADRGFETQYF. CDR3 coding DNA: TGTGCCAGCAGCTTAGCCGACAGGGGCTTCGAGACCCAGTACTTC.

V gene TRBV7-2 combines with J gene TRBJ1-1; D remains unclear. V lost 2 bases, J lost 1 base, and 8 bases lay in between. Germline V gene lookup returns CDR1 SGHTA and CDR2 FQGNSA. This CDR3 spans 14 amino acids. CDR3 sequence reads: CASSLQVGNTEAFF. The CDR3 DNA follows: TGTGCCAGCAGCTTACAGGTTGGGAACACTGAAGCTTTCTTT.

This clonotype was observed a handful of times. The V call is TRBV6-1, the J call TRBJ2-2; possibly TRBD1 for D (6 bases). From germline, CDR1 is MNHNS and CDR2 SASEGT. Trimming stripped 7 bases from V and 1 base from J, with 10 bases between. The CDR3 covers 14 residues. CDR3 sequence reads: CASNPGQNTGELFF. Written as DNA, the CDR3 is TGTGCCAGCAACCCGGGACAGAACACCGGGGAGCTGTTTTTT.

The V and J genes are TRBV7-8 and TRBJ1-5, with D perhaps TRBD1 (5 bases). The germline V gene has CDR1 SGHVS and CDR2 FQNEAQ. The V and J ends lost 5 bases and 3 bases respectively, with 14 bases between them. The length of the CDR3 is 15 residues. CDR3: CASSPGRGVNQPQHF. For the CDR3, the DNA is TGTGCCAGCAGCCCGGGACGGGGAGTCAATCAGCCCCAGCATTTT. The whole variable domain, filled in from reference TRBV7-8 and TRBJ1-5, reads GAGVSQSPRYKVAKRGQDVALRCDPISGHVSLFWYQQALGQGPEFLTYFQNEAQLDKSGLPSDRFFAERPEGSVSTLKIQRTQQEDSAVYLCASSPGRGVNQPQHFGDGTRLSIL.

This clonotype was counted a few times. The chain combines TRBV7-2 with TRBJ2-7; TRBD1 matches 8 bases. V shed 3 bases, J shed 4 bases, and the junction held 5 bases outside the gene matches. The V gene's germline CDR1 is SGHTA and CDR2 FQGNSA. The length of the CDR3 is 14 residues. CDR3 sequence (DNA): TGTGCCAGCAGCTTGTTTCACAGGGGGTACGAGCAGTACTTC. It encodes CASSLFHRGYEQYF.

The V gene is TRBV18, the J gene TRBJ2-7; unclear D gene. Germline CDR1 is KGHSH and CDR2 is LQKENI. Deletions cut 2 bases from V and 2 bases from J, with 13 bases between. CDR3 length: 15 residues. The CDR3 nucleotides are TGTGCCAGCTCACCAGGACCCGGTGGGACCTACGAGCAGTACTTC. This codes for CASSPGPGGTYEQYF.

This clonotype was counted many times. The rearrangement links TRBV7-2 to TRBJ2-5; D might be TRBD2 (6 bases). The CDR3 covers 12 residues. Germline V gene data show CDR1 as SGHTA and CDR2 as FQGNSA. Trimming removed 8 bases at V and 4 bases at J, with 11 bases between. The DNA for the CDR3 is TGTGCCAGCGGGACTGCCAGAGAGACCCAGTACTTC. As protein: CASGTARETQYF.

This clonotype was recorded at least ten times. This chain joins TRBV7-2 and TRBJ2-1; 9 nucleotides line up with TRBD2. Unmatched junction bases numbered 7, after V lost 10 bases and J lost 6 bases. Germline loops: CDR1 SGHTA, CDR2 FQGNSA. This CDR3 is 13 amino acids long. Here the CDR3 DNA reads TGTGCCACCCGGACTAGCGAAGGCAATGAGCAGTTCTTC. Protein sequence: CATRTSEGNEQFF.

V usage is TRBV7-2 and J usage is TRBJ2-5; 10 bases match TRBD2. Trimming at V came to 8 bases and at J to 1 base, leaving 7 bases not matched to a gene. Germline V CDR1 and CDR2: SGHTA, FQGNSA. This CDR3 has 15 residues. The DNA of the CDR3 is TGTGCCAGCCTCCTAGTAGCGGGGGGCCAAGAGACCCAGTACTTC. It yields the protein CASLLVAGGQETQYF. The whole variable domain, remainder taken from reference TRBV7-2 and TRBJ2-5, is GAGVSQSPSNKVTEKGKDVELRCDPISGHTALYWYRQSLGQGLEFLIYFQGNSAPDKSGLPSDRFSAERTGGSVSTLTIQRTQQEDSAVYLCASLLVAGGQETQYFGPGTRLLVL.

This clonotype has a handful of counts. CDR3 DNA: TGTGCCAGCAGAAGACCCGGGACTAGCGGGGGCACAGATACGCAGTATTTT. Translated: CASRRPGTSGGTDTQYF. The chain links TRBV28 to TRBJ2-3, with 13 bases that match TRBD2. This CDR3 is built from 17 residues. CDR1 MDHEN and CDR2 SYDVKM come from the germline V gene. Losses at the gene ends were 6 bases for V and 1 base for J; bases not matched to a gene: 7.

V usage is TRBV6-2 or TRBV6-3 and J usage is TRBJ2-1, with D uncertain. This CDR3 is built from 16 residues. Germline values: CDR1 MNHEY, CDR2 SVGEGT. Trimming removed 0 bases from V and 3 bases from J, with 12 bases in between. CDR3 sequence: CASSYSKQQLYNEQFF. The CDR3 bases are TGTGCCAGCAGTTACTCGAAACAGCAGCTCTACAATGAGCAGTTCTTC.